This record looks at one T cell receptor beta chain sequence and its context. Its antigen remains unidentified. Base qualities are missing; no much larger clone stands one base away. The immunoSEQ Assay, a bias-controlled multiplex PCR, was used to amplify TCRbeta CDR3 regions from genomic DNA. The authors' analysis ran thus. The number of nucleated cells in each sample was estimated by amplification of reference gene primers within the assay. Sequence reads were collapsed and filtered to measure the absolute abundance of every unique TCRbeta CDR3 rearrangement. For each sample, productive Simpson clonality was calculated as the square root of Simpson's diversity index over productive rearrangements. Drawn from immuneACCESS, this table holds only the in-frame rearrangements with V and J called that TCRdb kept. Clones are partly lost; checked studies trace under half to an unresolved V gene and leave the rest unexplained. D and trimming come from the DNA, and the V and J calls and clone size come from that table. This sample holds hundreds of thousands of clones; around nine tenths were observed only once. Of the sample, about 15% falls within the top ten clones.

This sample was included in a study of blood T cell repertoires in COVID-19 (dated by TCRdb to about 2020). In the study overall: Samples from collaborators originated in the United States, Italy and Spain and spanned both the acute and convalescent phases of COVID-19. The material from the prospective study consisted of cDNA or gDNA derived from T cells, B-cell-depleted T cells, or PBMCs. Deeply sampled blood TCRbeta repertoires from subjects exposed to, actively infected with, or recovered from COVID-19 were included in the dataset. The repertoires were released in a freely available public database intended as a resource for research on the immune response to SARS-CoV-2. The samples were drawn from the first 160 participants of the ongoing ImmuneRACE study and from 950 to 1,500 subjects provided by 6 global collaborators. Sample metadata almost always included a de-identified subject ID, COVID-19 status, age in years and sex. Where HLA class I and class II types were available, the types were taken from metadata supplied by the sample provider, not from assay-based typing. The paper's findings and limits, for the study overall: The quantity of clinical and demographic metadata differed by source and by participant and was supplied without curation.

Enrolling through a virtual design, the prospective study's participants ranged in age from roughly 18 to 89 years and lived across 24 United States geographic areas. In the prospective study, participants were assigned to cohorts based on the clinical history participants reported in a screening survey and a study questionnaire. In the prospective study, whole blood, serum and a nasopharyngeal or oropharyngeal swab were collected from each participant by mobile phlebotomists. Participants in the prospective study had the option to provide additional blood draws and questionnaires over an approximately 2-month period. Before DNA extraction, prospective study blood samples were shipped either frozen or at room temperature. Its CDR3 holds 15 amino acids, cysteine through phenylalanine. This entry keeps only the CDR3 DNA: 45 bases, framed from base 1. V is cut by 0 bases and J by 3 bases, and the space between the germline ends is 12 bases. Via the germline V gene, CDR1 is SGHTA and CDR2 FQGNSA.

The clonotype originates from a woman aged 45 to 65 with acute COVID-19. The V gene is TRBV7-2 and the J gene is TRBJ2-7; there is no confident call for the D gene. Source material: PBMCs or T cells enriched from blood (not recorded which). The DNA is TGTGCCAGCAGCTTAGCGGCGGAGAAGAACTACGAGCAGTACTTC. It translates as CASSLAAEKNYEQYF.